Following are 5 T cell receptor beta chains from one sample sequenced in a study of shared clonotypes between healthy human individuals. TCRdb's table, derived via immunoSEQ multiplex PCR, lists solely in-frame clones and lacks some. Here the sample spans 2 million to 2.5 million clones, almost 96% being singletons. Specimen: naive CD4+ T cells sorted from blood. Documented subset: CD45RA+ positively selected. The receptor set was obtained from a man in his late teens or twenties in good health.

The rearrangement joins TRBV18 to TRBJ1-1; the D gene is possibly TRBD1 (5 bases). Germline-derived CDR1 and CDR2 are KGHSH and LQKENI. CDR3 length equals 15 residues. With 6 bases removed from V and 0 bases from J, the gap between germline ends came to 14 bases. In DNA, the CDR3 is TGTGCCAGCTCCTCTGCCGGGACGGTGAACACTGAAGCTTTCTTT. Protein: CASSSAGTVNTEAFF. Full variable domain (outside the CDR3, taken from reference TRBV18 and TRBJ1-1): NAGVMQNPRHLVRRRGQEARLRCSPMKGHSHVYWYRQLPEEGLKFMVYLQKENIIDESGMPKERFSAEFPKEGPSILRIQQVVRGDSAAYFCASSSAGTVNTEAFFGQGTRLTVV.

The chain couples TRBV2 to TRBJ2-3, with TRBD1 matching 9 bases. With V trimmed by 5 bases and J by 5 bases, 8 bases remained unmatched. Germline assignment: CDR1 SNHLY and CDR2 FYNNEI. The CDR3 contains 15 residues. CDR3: CASSLDRGIGDTQYF. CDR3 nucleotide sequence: TGTGCCAGCAGTTTGGACAGGGGCATAGGAGATACGCAGTATTTT.

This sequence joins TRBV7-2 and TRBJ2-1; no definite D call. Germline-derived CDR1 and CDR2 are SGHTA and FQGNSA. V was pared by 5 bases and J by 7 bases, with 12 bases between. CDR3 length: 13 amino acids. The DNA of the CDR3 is TGTGCCAGCAGCCATCCCCCGCATAATGAGCAGTTCTTC. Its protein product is CASSHPPHNEQFF.

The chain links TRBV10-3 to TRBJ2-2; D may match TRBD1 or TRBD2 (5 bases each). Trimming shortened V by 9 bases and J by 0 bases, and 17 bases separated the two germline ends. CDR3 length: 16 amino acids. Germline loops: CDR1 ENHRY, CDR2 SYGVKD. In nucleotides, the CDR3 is TGTGCCATTAACTCCCGGGACGCAGCGAACACCGGGGAGCTGTTTTTT. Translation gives CAINSRDAANTGELFF.

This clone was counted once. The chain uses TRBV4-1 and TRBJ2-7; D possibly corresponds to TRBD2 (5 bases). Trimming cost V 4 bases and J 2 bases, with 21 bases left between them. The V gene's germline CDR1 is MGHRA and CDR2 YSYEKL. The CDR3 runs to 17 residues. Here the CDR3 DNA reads TGCGCCAGCAGCCCGATAGACTATAACTCAGGAACCTACGAGCAGTACTTC. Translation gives CASSPIDYNSGTYEQYF.